The TCR beta chain described here comes from a study of control samples from healthy donors and cancer patients. This table comes from immunoSEQ multiplex PCR, and its TCRdb copy is limited to in-frame clones, with some not included. The sample holds about 120,000 clones, about 89% seen once. The germline V gene has CDR1 MDHEN and CDR2 SYDVKM. The J segment lost 5 bases and the V segment lost 4 bases, leaving 7 bases of the junction unmatched. The CDR3 contains 15 residues. Sequences were obtained from blood. The chain employs TRBV28 and TRBJ2-7, with TRBD1 matching over 11 bases. The sequence was obtained from a woman aged 18-29 years in good health. CDR3 residues: CASSSPRTGGDEQYF. Written as DNA, the CDR3 is TGTGCCAGCAGTTCCCCCCGGACAGGGGGCGACGAGCAGTACTTC.